This T cell receptor beta chain came from a study of metastatic and nonmetastatic thyroid tumors. Study background: Both malignant and benign thyroid patients supplied peripheral blood and tumor or nodule tissue samples, across which the repertoires of these patients were then compared.

With V trimmed by 0 bases and J by 3 bases, 6 bases remained unmatched. Looked up from germline, CDR1 is SGHRS and CDR2 is YFSETQ. The CDR3 spans 16 residues. Study results and limitations: The study reportedly found significantly higher TCR beta diversity in malignant thyroid tumors than benign nodules, in blood and tumor.

In the original processing: The study built a papillary thyroid cancer distant-metastasis classifier from CDR3 differences across clinicopathological groups. TCRdb reassembled clones from the PCR reads with MiXCR. What appears here as the V and J calls and clone size reflects TCRdb's work, not the paper's. This sample has 40,000 or so clones, with about 17% found just once. Concerning this clone: Its antigen is unidentified.

Patients underwent thyroid surgery, and none had received any treatment before it. The receptor's source is a female donor with papillary thyroid cancer or a benign thyroid nodule (not recorded which). Some clones in this sample may be carry-over from other donors' samples. Specimen: tumor tissue. The chain couples TRBV5-1 to TRBJ1-1, with 9 bases lining up with TRBD1. The chain's CDR3 is CASSLVQGASDTEAFF. The CDR3 DNA reads TGCGCCAGCAGCTTGGTACAGGGGGCATCGGACACTGAAGCTTTCTTT.